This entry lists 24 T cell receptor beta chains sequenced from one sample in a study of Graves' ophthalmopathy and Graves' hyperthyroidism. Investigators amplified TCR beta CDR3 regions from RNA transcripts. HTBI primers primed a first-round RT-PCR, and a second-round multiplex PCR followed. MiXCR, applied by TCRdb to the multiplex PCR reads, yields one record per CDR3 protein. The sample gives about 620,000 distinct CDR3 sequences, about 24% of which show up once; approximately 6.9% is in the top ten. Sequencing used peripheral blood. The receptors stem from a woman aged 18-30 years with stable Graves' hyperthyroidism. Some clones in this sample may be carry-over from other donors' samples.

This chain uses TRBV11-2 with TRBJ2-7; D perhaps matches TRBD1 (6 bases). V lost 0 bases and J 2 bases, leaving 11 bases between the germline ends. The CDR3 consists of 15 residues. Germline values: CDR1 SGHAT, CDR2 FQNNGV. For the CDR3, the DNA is TGTGCCAGCAGCTTAGACAGGGGAGCTACCTACGAGCAGTACTTC. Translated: CASSLDRGATYEQYF.

The CDR3 protein is CASSASTGGAGGQETQYF. The CDR3 nucleotides read TGTGCCAGCAGCGCCTCCACTGGGGGAGCGGGGGGGCAAGAGACCCAGTACTTC. The chain combines TRBV9 with TRBJ2-5, with 10 bases aligning to TRBD2. The CDR3 extends over 18 amino acids. V shed 3 bases and J 2 bases; nucleotides not matched to a gene: 13. The germline V gene has CDR1 SGDLS and CDR2 YYNGEE.

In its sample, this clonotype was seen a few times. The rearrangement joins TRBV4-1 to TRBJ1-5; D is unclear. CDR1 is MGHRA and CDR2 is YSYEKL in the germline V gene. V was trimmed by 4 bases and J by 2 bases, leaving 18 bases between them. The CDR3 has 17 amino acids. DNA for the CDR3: TGCGCCAGCAGCCCCAGAGGAGATCTGGTGGGCAATCAGCCCCAGCATTTT. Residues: CASSPRGDLVGNQPQHF.

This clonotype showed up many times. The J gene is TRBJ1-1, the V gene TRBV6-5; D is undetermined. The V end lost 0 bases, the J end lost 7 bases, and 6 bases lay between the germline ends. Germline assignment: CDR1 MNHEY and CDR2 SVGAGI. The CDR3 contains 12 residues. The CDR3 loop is CASSYSVGEAFF. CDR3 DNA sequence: TGTGCCAGCAGTTACTCAGTGGGTGAAGCTTTCTTT.

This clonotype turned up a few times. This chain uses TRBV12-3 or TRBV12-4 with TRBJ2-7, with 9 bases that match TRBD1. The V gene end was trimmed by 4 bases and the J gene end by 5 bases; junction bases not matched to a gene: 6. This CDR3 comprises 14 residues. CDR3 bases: TGTGCCAGCAGTTCCGGGACAGGGAGCCACGAGCAGTACTTC. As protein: CASSSGTGSHEQYF.

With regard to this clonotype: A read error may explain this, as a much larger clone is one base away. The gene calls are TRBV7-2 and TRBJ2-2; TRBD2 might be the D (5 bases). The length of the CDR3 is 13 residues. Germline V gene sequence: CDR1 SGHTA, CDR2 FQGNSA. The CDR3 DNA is TGTGCCAGCAGCTTTAGGAACACCGGGGAGCTGTTGTTT. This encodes CASSFRNTGELLF. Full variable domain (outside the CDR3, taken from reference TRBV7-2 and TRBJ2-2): GAGVSQSPSNKVTEKGKDVELRCDPISGHTALYWYRQSLGQGLEFLIYFQGNSAPDKSGLPSDRFSAERTGGSVSTLTIQRTQQEDSAVYLCASSFRNTGELLFGEGSRLTVL.

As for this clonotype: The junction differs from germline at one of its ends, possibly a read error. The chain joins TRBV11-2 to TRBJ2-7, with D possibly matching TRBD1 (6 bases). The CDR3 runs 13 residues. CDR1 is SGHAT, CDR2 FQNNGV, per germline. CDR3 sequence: CVSSLGQSYEQYF. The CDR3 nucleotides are TGTGTCAGCAGCTTAGGACAGAGCTACGAGCAGTACTTC.

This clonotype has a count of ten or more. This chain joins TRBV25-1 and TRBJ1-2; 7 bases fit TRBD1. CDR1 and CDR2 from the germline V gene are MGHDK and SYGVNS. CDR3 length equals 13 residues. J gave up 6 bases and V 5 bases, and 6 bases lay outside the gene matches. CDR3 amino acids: CASSTLTGNGYTF. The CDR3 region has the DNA TGTGCCAGCAGTACCCTGACAGGGAATGGCTACACCTTC.

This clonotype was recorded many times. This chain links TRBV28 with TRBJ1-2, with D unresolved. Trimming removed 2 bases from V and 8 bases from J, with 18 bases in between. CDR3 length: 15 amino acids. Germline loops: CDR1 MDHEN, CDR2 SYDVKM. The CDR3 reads CASSLHCSGFQGYTF. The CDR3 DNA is TGTGCCAGCAGTTTACACTGTTCGGGGTTTCAAGGCTACACCTTC.

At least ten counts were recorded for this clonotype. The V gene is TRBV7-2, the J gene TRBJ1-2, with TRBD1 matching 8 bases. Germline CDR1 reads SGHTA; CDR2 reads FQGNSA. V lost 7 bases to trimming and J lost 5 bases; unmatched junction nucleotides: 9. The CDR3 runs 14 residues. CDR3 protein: CASTGQGFLYGYTF. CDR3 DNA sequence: TGTGCCAGCACCGGACAGGGCTTCCTTTATGGCTACACCTTC.

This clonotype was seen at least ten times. In DNA form, the CDR3 reads TGTGCCAGCAGTTTAGTTCTCGGGGGCACCGAGCAGTACTTC. Amino acids: CASSLVLGGTEQYF. The J gene is TRBJ2-7, the V gene TRBV12-3 or TRBV12-4; perhaps D is TRBD1 or TRBD2 (6 bases each). The CDR3 runs to 14 residues. Trimming pared 1 base from V and 6 bases from J, leaving 13 bases between.

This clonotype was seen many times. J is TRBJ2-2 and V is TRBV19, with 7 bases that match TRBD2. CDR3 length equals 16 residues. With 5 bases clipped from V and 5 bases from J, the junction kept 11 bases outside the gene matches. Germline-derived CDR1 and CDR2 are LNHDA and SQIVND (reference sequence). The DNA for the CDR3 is TGTGCCAGTAGTGGATCCCGGGAGGAAAGAACCGGGGAGCTGTTTTTT. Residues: CASSGSREERTGELFF.

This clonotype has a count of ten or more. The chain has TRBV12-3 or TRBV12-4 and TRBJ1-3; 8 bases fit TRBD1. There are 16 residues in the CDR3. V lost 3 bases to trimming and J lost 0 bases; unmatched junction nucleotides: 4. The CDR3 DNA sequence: TGTGCCAGCAGTTTGACAGGGGCTATCTCTGGAAACACCATATATTTT. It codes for CASSLTGAISGNTIYF.

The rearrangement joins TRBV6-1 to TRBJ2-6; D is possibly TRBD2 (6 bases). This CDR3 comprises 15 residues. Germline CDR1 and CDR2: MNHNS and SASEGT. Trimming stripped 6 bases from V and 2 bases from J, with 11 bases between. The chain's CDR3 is CASRGGKAGANVLTF. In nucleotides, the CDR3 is TGTGCCAGCAGGGGAGGAAAGGCTGGGGCCAACGTCCTGACTTTC.

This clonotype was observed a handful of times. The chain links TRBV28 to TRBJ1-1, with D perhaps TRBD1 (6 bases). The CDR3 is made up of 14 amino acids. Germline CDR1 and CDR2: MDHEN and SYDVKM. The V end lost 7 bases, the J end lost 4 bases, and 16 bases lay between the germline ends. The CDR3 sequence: CASKVGGRVTEAFF. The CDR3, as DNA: TGTGCCAGCAAAGTCGGGGGGCGAGTCACTGAAGCTTTCTTT.

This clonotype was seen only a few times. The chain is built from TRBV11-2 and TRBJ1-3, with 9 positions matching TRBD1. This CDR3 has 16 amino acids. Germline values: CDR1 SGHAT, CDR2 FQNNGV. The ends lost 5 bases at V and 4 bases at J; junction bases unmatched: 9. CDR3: CASSRHTGGDGNTIYF. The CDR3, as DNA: TGTGCCAGCAGCCGACATACAGGGGGCGACGGAAACACCATATATTTT. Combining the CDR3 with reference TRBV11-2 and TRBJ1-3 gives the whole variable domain EAGVAQSPRYKIIEKRQSVAFWCNPISGHATLYWYQQILGQGPKLLIQFQNNGVVDDSQLPKDRFSAERLKGVDSTLKIQPAKLEDSAVYLCASSRHTGGDGNTIYFGEGSWLTVV.

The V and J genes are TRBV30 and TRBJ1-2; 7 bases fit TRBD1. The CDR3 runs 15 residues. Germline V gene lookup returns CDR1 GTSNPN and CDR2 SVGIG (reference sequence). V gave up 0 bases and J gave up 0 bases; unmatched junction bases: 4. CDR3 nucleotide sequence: TGTGCCTGGAGTGTCTTTGGGACAGCTAACTATGGCTACACCTTC. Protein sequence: CAWSVFGTANYGYTF. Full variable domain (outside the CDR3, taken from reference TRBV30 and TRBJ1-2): SQTIHQWPATLVQPVGSPLSLECTVEGTSNPNLYWYRQAAGRGLQLLFYSVGIGQISSEVPQNLSASRPQDRQFILSSKKLLLSDSGFYLCAWSVFGTANYGYTFGSGTRLTVV.

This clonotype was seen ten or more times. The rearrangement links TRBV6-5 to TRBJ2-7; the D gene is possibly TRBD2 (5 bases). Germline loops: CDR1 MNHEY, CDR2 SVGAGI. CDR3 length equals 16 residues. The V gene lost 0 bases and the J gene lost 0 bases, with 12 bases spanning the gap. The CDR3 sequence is CASSYSRVLPSYEQYF. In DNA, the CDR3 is TGTGCCAGCAGTTACTCGAGGGTTTTGCCCTCCTACGAGCAGTACTTC.

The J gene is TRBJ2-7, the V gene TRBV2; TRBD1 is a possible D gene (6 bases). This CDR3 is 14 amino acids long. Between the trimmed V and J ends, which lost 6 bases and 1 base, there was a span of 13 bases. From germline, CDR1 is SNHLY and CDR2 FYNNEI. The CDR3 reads CASRPRDNSYEQYF. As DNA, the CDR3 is TGTGCCAGCAGGCCCCGGGACAATTCCTACGAGCAGTACTTC. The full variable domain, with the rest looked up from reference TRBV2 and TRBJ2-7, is EPEVTQTPSHQVTQMGQEVILRCVPISNHLYFYWYRQILGQKVEFLVSFYNNEISEKSEIFDDQFSVERPDGSNFTLKIRSTKLEDSAMYFCASRPRDNSYEQYFGPGTRLTVT.

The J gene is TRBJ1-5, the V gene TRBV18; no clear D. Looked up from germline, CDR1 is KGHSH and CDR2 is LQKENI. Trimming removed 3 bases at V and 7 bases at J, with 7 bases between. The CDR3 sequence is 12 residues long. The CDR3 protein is CASSPEPQPQHF. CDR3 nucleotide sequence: TGTGCCAGCTCACCCGAACCCCAGCCCCAGCATTTT.

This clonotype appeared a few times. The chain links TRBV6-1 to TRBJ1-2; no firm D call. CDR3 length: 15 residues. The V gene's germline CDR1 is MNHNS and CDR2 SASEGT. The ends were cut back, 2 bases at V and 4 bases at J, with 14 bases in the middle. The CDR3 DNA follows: TGTGCCAGCAGTGAACGGGCAACGCGATCCTATGGCTACACCTTC. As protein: CASSERATRSYGYTF.

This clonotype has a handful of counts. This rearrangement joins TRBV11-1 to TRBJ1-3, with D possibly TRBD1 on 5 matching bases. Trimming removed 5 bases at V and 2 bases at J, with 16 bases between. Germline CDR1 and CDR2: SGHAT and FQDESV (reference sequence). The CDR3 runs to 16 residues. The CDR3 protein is CASSPPGPATGNTIYF. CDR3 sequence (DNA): TGTGCCAGCAGCCCCCCGGGACCAGCGACTGGAAACACCATATATTTT. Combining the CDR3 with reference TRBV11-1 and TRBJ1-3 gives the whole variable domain EAEVAQSPRYKITEKSQAVAFWCDPISGHATLYWYRQILGQGPELLVQFQDESVVDDSQLPKDRFSAERLKGVDSTLKIQPAELGDSAMYLCASSPPGPATGNTIYFGEGSWLTVV.

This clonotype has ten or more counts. CDR3 residues: CASSIRDSPYEQYF. CDR3 nucleotide sequence: TGCGCCAGCAGCATCCGGGACAGCCCCTACGAGCAGTACTTC. The rearrangement joins TRBV5-1 to TRBJ2-7, with 7 nucleotides matching TRBD1. The germline CDR1 and CDR2 sequences are SGHRS and YFSETQ. This CDR3 has 14 residues. With 4 bases clipped from V and 2 bases from J, the junction kept 6 bases outside the gene matches.

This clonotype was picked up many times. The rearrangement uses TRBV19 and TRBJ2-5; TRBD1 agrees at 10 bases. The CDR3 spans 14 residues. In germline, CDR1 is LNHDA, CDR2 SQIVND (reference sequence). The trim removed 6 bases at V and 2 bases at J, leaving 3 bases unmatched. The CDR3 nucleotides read TGTGCCAGTAGGCGGACAGGGGGGCAAGAGACCCAGTACTTC. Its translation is CASRRTGGQETQYF.